The T cell receptor (beta chain) under discussion was sequenced for a study of blood T cells in healthy people across ages. General study results and limits: Among long-lived donors, naive CD4+ cells were more numerous and diversity higher than in aged donors. The lack of PBMC sorting stopped any conclusive naive versus antigen-experienced comparison.

On this clonotype itself: What it binds is not known.

Then a second PCR, running roughly 6 to 12 cycles, was carried out with a sample-barcoded 5' primer and a J-beta primer mix. All cDNA molecules were each tagged by a template-switch adaptor with 12 random nucleotides. TCRdb itself ran the 5' RACE reads through MiXCR, one entry per CDR3 protein. The table shows 780,000 or so distinct CDR3 sequences, with approximately 25% occurring only once. Germline V lookup: CDR1 SGHRS, CDR2 YFSETQ. With 0 bases removed from V and 2 bases from J, the gap between germline ends came to 12 bases. This CDR3 region has 17 residues. These data were also filed under a second study, of T cells of mothers and their children. From that report: An overlap that was slightly higher, though non-significant, was seen in related mother-child pairs versus unrelated pairs.

The V call is TRBV5-1, the J call TRBJ1-6; TRBD1 might be the D (6 bases). The TCR was taken from a boy aged 10-17 years in good health. Specimen: blood. The CDR3 spells CASSLEFTGTYNSPLHF. The DNA of the CDR3 is TGCGCCAGCAGCTTGGAGTTTACAGGGACCTATAATTCACCCCTCCACTTT.